These T cell receptor beta chains were read from a single sample in a study of blood T cell repertoires in COVID-19. Data came from immunoSEQ multiplex PCR; TCRdb stores just in-frame clones and leaves some out. The sample contains about 340,000 clones, around 91% of which appear only once. Sequencing was carried out using peripheral blood. These receptors all stem from a woman aged 18-35 years who had recovered from COVID-19. CDR3s leave out the opening cysteine and the closing phenylalanine or tryptophan.

v_gene	j_gene	CDR3aa
TRBV3-1/TRBV3-2	TRBJ2-1	ASSSLAGGLSSYNEQF
TRBV12-5	TRBJ1-2	ASGLLPRHLLDGYT
TRBV24-1	TRBJ2-6	ATSDPNDRGRLSGANVLT
TRBV4-1	TRBJ2-1	ASNDNRGPSYNEQF
TRBV28	TRBJ1-1	ASTFPLQGAEAF
TRBV12-3/TRBV12-4	TRBJ2-3	ASRGGPTDTQY
TRBV29-1	TRBJ2-1	SVVGQGSSYNEQF
TRBV24-1	TRBJ2-2	ATSDPGQGTTGELF
TRBV5-5	TRBJ1-1	ASSLARGGTEAF
TRBV19	TRBJ1-3	ASSIFETGSGNTIY
TRBV10-3	TRBJ1-1	AIRAFAGGFSEAF
TRBV10-3	TRBJ2-3	AISESQGTDTQY
TRBV4-3	TRBJ2-3	ASSQSLGEADTQY
TRBV19	TRBJ2-1	ASSLWRTGDNEQF
TRBV14	TRBJ1-2	ASSQDVFRAGEDYGYT
TRBV10-1	TRBJ1-3	ASSDGFSGNTIY
TRBV30	TRBJ1-4	AWSIPTGVNEKLF
TRBV10-3	TRBJ1-2	AIRVTTGVEGYT
TRBV15	TRBJ2-3	ATSRPSGTSWGTDTQY
TRBV7-2	TRBJ1-5	ASSDGGGQPQH
TRBV6-5	TRBJ2-3	ASSYYQRITTDTQY
TRBV7-2	TRBJ1-1	ASSVTRNTEAF
TRBV6-5	TRBJ2-1	ASRQTGATNNEQF
TRBV7-2	TRBJ2-2	ASSLTWSTGELF
TRBV2	TRBJ2-4	ASHRQGKNIQY
TRBV2	TRBJ2-5	ASTQASGVAQETQY
TRBV9	TRBJ2-1	ASSISGRVNNEQF
TRBV5-4	TRBJ1-6	ASSLAWDSSYNSPLH
TRBV12-3/TRBV12-4	TRBJ1-4	ASSFGEKLF
TRBV9	TRBJ1-2	ASSPWEWAYGYT